This TCR beta chain was recovered during a study of T cells after yellow fever vaccination. Study background: Using CD3, CD45RA, CCR7 and CD95, the EM, EMRA, CM and Tscm memory subsets were sorted. Study-level findings and limits: Abundant clonotypes from the bulk population could contaminate FACS-sorted repertoires. Peak timing came faster in the weaker secondary response, day 5 versus 15. Of the clonotypes, a small share occurred in both CD4 and CD8 compartments.

This clonotype was counted ten times or more. TCRdb reprocessed the 5' RACE reads via MiXCR and lists one record per CDR3 protein. The data show 20,000 to 25,000 distinct CDR3 sequences, less than 5.5% seen once. This CDR3 has 14 residues. Trimming removed 5 bases from V and 10 bases from J; junction bases left unmatched: 6. The germline gives CDR1 MNHNS, CDR2 SASEGT. This receptor was taken from a man younger than 35 who received the YFV17D yellow fever vaccine. The rearrangement links TRBV6-1 to TRBJ2-1; 12 nucleotides align to TRBD2. The source material was PBMCs, either bulk or a sorted T-cell subset (CD4+, CD8+, memory, or dextramer-sorted; not recorded which), sampled roughly seven weeks after the first yellow fever vaccination. The CDR3 is CASSLAGGREEQFF. The DNA of the CDR3 is TGTGCCAGCAGTCTAGCGGGGGGGCGAGAGGAGCAGTTCTTC.